Presented here are 8 T cell receptor beta chains from one specimen sequenced in a study of human T cells and chemical hapten exposure. As to time point: pre-sensitization, week 0. Treatment defined: therapeutic diphenylcyclopropenone sensitization with weekly scalp DPC. Each CDR3 protein gets one entry after TCRdb re-called the RACE reads with MiXCR. The table has tens of thousands of distinct CDR3 sequences, 9.5% to 15% seen once. The sample here was whole blood, taken in connection with sensitization to the hapten diphenylcyclopropenone (DPC). These receptors were collected from a woman under 40 with alopecia areata. Some clones in this sample may be carry-over from other donors' samples.

This sequence joins TRBV2 and TRBJ2-3, with D perhaps TRBD2 (6 bases). V was clipped by 6 bases and J by 0 bases, with 13 bases between them. The germline CDR1 and CDR2 sequences are SNHLY and FYNNEI. The CDR3 has 15 amino acids. DNA for the CDR3: TGTGCCAGCAGGAAGGCGGGGATAAGCACAGATACGCAGTATTTT. This sequence encodes CASRKAGISTDTQYF.

At least ten counts were recorded for this clonotype. The genes are TRBV10-3 and TRBJ1-4, with D perhaps matching TRBD1 (6 bases). Germline CDR1 ENHRY, CDR2 SYGVKD. Trimming left V 10 bases short and J 1 base short, with 16 bases between. The CDR3 has 15 amino acids. Written as DNA, the CDR3 is TGTGCCACCAAAGGGGGGGCAGGAACTAATGAAAAACTGTTTTTT. Translated, it gives CATKGGAGTNEKLFF.

This clonotype was seen at least ten times. The chain links TRBV30 to TRBJ1-2, with D tentatively TRBD1 (6 bases). The V end was cut by 2 bases, the J end by 8 bases, with 9 bases between. This CDR3 has 11 residues. The germline V gene encodes CDR1 GTSNPN and CDR2 SVGIG (reference sequence). The CDR3 DNA sequence: TGTGCCTGGAGTTCAGGGGACGGCTACACCTTC. Protein sequence: CAWSSGDGYTF. Together with reference TRBV30 and TRBJ1-2, the CDR3 gives the full variable domain: SQTIHQWPATLVQPVGSPLSLECTVEGTSNPNLYWYRQAAGRGLQLLFYSVGIGQISSEVPQNLSASRPQDRQFILSSKKLLLSDSGFYLCAWSSGDGYTFGSGTRLTVV.

This clonotype was seen a few times. The chain couples TRBV7-2 to TRBJ2-7; D gene uncertain. Germline CDR1 reads SGHTA; CDR2 reads FQGNSA. Trimming removed 5 bases from V and 7 bases from J, with 21 bases in between. The CDR3 runs to 15 residues. CDR3: CASSLNQGSEEEQYF. CDR3 nucleotide sequence: TGTGCCAGCAGCCTAAATCAAGGATCCGAGGAAGAGCAGTACTTC.

This clonotype came up a few times. V and J are TRBV29-1 and TRBJ2-3, with 9 bases lining up with TRBD2. The CDR3 sequence is 14 residues long. Unmatched junction bases numbered 0, after V lost 1 base and J lost 1 base. Germline V CDR1 and CDR2: SQVTM, ANQGSEA. CDR3 amino acids: CSVEGTSGTDTQYF. The CDR3 coding sequence is TGCAGCGTTGAAGGGACTAGCGGCACAGATACGCAGTATTTT.

The table lists this clonotype with a few counts. The chain uses TRBV20-1 and TRBJ2-3; D is uncertain. The V end lost 0 bases, the J end lost 2 bases, and 6 bases lay between the germline ends. CDR3 length: 13 amino acids. Germline V gene lookup returns CDR1 DFQATT and CDR2 SNEGSKA (reference sequence). CDR3 nucleotide sequence: TGCAGTGCTAGAGAACAGATCACAGATACGCAGTATTTT. This translates into CSAREQITDTQYF.

This clonotype was seen ten or more times. This rearrangement joins TRBV6-2 or TRBV6-3 to TRBJ2-3, with 14 bases lining up with TRBD2. Germline CDR1 is MNHEY and CDR2 is SVGEGT. There are 16 residues in the CDR3. V was clipped by 5 bases and J by 8 bases; unmatched bases: 9. CDR3 amino acids: CASSPTRGLAGATQYF. The CDR3 coding sequence is TGTGCCAGCAGTCCTACAAGGGGACTAGCGGGAGCTACGCAGTATTTT.

This chain uses TRBV28 with TRBJ1-6; 10 bases line up with TRBD1. Per germline, CDR1 MDHEN and CDR2 SYDVKM. V lost 2 bases and J lost 10; bases outside the gene matches: 5. This CDR3 has 15 amino acids. The CDR3 spells CASSLGTGVESPLHF. The CDR3 nucleotides read TGTGCCAGCAGTTTAGGGACAGGGGTGGAATCACCCCTCCACTTT.